This TCR beta chain originates from a study of T cells in Graves' hyperthyroidism and ophthalmopathy. This clonotype was counted at least ten times. Germline CDR1 is MNHNS and CDR2 is SASEGT. The CDR3 runs to 14 residues. V lost 5 bases and J lost 9; bases outside the gene matches: 10. Amplified TCR beta CDR3 regions came from RNA transcripts. With the HTBI primer set, the TCR CDR3 went through a first round of RT-PCR. In TCRdb, the multiplex PCR reads were re-called with MiXCR into one record per CDR3 protein. The sample holds under 300,000 distinct CDR3 sequences; about 14% are singletons and the top ten take 10% to 15%.

The TCR sequence derives from a woman between 40 and 55 years old with Graves' hyperthyroidism that later progressed to Graves' ophthalmopathy. Material: blood. The chain uses TRBV6-1 and TRBJ2-1; 7 nucleotides match TRBD2. The CDR3 coding sequence is TGTGCCAGCAGTCCCCGGGCCTCGGGGGGTGAGCAGTTCTTC. It translates to CASSPRASGGEQFF.